This TCR beta chain was recorded in a study of cytomegalovirus exposure and HLA in healthy donors. The study, taken as a whole, reports: On later analysis, the bulk of CMV-associated TCR beta chains appeared to be HLA-restricted.

Both 60 Vbeta primers and 13 Jbeta primers went into the PCR. Libraries were prepared by immunoSEQ multiplex PCR; TCRdb keeps only in-frame clonotypes and omits some of them. Here the sample table reports more than 100,000 clones. Each of the donors was a healthy bone marrow donor. On this clone itself: Its antigen remains unidentified.

The CDR3 totals 18 residues. CDR1 and CDR2 (germline): SGHRS, YFSETQ. Trimming at V came to 4 bases and at J to 7 bases, leaving 19 bases not matched to a gene. The sequenced material came from PBMCs. The source is a woman aged 40 to 49 in good health and CMV-seronegative. J is TRBJ2-5 and V is TRBV5-1; the match to TRBD2 covers 10 bases. CDR3 nucleotides: TGCGCCAGCAGCAACTCCCCTAGCGGCCTAGCGGGGGTAGGGACCCAGTACTTC. It yields the protein CASSNSPSGLAGVGTQYF.